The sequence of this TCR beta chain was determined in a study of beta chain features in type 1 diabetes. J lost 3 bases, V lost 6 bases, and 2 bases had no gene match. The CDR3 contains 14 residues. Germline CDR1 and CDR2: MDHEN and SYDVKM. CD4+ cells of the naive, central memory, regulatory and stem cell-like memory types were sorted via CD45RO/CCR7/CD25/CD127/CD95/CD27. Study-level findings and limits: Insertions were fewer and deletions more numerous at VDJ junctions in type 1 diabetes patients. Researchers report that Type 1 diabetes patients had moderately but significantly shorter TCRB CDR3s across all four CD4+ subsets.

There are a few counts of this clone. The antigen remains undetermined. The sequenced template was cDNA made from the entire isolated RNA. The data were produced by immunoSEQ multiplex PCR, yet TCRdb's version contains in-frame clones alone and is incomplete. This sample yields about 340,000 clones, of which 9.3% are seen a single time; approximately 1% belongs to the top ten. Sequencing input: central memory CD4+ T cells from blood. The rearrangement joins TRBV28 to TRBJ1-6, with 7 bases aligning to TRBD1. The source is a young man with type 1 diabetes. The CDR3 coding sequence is TGTGCCAGCAGGGGGGACAGCTATAATTCACCCCTCCACTTT. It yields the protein CASRGDSYNSPLHF.